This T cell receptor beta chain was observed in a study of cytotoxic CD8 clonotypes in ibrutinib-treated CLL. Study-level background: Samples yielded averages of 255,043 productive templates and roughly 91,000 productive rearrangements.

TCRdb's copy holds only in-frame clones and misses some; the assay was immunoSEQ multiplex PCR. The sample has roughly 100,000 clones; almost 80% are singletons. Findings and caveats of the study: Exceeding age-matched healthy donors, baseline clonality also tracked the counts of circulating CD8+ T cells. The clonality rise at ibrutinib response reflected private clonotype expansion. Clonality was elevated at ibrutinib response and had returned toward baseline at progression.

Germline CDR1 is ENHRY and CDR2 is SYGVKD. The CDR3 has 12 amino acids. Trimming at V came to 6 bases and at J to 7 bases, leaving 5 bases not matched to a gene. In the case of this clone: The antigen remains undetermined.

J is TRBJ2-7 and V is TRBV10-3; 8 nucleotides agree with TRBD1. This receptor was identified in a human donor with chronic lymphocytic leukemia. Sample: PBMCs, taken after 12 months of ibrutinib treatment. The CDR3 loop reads CAIRDRAGEQYF. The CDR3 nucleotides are TGTGCCATCAGGGACAGGGCAGGGGAGCAGTACTTC.